This T cell receptor (beta chain) was found in a study of blood T cells in healthy people across ages. This clonotype has just a few counts. Then a second PCR, running roughly 7 to 11 cycles, was carried out with a sample-barcoded 5' primer and a J-beta primer mix. TCRdb processed the 5' RACE reads anew with MiXCR; each CDR3 protein has one entry. The data show under 2 million distinct CDR3 sequences, about 31% seen once. Between the trimmed V and J ends, which lost 0 bases and 4 bases, there was a span of 16 bases. This CDR3 comprises 16 residues. The germline CDR1 and CDR2 sequences are SGHTA and FQGNSA.

The chain is built from TRBV7-2 and TRBJ2-7; perhaps TRBD2 as D (5 bases). This TCR was sampled from a woman aged 25 to 45 in good health. The sample taken for sequencing was blood. This CDR3 reads CASSLAASSNRYEQYF. As DNA, the CDR3 is TGTGCCAGCAGCTTAGCGGCGTCTAGCAATCGGTACGAGCAGTACTTC.